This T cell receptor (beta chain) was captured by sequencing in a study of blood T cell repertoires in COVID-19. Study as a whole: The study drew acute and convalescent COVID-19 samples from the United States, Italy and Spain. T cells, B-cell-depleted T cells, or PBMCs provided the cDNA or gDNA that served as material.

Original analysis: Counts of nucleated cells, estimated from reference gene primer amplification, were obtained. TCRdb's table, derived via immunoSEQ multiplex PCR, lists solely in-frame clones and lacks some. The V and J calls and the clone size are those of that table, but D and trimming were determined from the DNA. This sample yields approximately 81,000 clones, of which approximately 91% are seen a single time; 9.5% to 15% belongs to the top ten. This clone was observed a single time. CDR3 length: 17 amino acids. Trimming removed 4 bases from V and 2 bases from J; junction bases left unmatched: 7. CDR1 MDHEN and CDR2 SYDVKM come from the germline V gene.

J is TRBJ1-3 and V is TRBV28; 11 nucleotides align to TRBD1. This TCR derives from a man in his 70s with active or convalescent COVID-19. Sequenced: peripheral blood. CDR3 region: CASSSPGGQGAGNTIYF. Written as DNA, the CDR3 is TGTGCCAGCAGTTCTCCTGGGGGACAGGGGGCTGGAAACACCATATATTTT.